This passage covers 8 T cell receptor beta chains from one sample sequenced in a study of blood T cell repertoires in COVID-19. Libraries were prepared by immunoSEQ multiplex PCR; TCRdb keeps only in-frame clonotypes and omits some of them. The table records some 110,000 clones, roughly nine tenths of them present only once. Material for sequencing was peripheral blood. The receptors here all came from a man in his 70s who had recovered from COVID-19.

The sample holds one count of this clone. The chain recombines TRBV2 with TRBJ2-7; TRBD2 agrees at 10 bases. From germline, CDR1 is SNHLY and CDR2 FYNNEI. There are 15 residues in the CDR3. Trimming cost V 5 bases and J 8 bases; bases outside gene matches: 12. The CDR3 coding sequence is TGTGCCAGCAGTTTCGGTAAACTAGCGGGAACCCAGCAGTACTTC. Residues: CASSFGKLAGTQQYF.

The V gene is TRBV28, the J gene TRBJ2-7, with D possibly being TRBD1 (8 bases). Germline lookup yields CDR1 MDHEN and CDR2 SYDVKM. The V end was cut by 5 bases, the J end by 3 bases, with 20 bases between. This CDR3 has 16 amino acids. The CDR3 sequence: CASSRAGGTGSYEQYF. In DNA, the CDR3 is TGTGCCAGCAGTCGCGCCGGGGGGACAGGAAGCTACGAGCAGTACTTC.

This sequence joins TRBV27 and TRBJ2-1; D is possibly TRBD1 (6 bases). The V end was cut by 2 bases, the J end by 7 bases, with 12 bases between. Germline CDR1 is MNHEY and CDR2 is SMNVEV (reference sequence). The CDR3 is made up of 14 amino acids. This CDR3 is CASSLNRDTNEQFF. In DNA form, the CDR3 reads TGTGCCAGCAGTTTAAACAGGGATACAAATGAGCAGTTCTTC.

This clone appeared once. V usage is TRBV3-1 (or the pseudogene TRBV3-2) and J usage is TRBJ2-1; TRBD2 matches at 7 bases. This CDR3 has 14 amino acids. Germline V gene sequence: CDR1 LGHDT, CDR2 YNNKEL (reference sequence). The V gene end was trimmed by 3 bases and the J gene end by 6 bases; junction bases not matched to a gene: 5. The CDR3 loop is CASSHPGGFNEQFF. The CDR3 DNA follows: TGTGCCAGCAGCCATCCCGGGGGGTTCAATGAGCAGTTCTTC.

The V and J genes are TRBV28 and TRBJ2-7; TRBD2 might be the D (5 bases). Per germline, CDR1 MDHEN and CDR2 SYDVKM. This CDR3 comprises 14 residues. V was pared by 6 bases and J by 0 bases, with 12 bases between. CDR3 sequence reads: CASSREPGSYEQYF. In nucleotides, the CDR3 is TGTGCCAGCAGCCGGGAACCAGGCTCCTACGAGCAGTACTTC.

This rearrangement joins TRBV11-3 to TRBJ2-5, with 8 bases fitting TRBD2. Germline CDR1 reads SGHNT; CDR2 reads YENEEA. With 5 bases clipped from V and 3 bases from J, the junction kept 5 bases outside the gene matches. The CDR3 is made up of 14 amino acids. The CDR3 loop reads CASSPGLGKETQYF. The CDR3 DNA reads as TGTGCCAGCAGCCCGGGACTAGGGAAAGAGACCCAGTACTTC. Drawing the rest from reference TRBV11-3 and TRBJ2-5, the complete variable domain is EAGVVQSPRYKIIEKKQPVAFWCNPISGHNTLYWYLQNLGQGPELLIRYENEEAVDDSQLPKDRFSAERLKGVDSTLKIQPAELGDSAVYLCASSPGLGKETQYFGPGTRLLVL.

With respect to this clone: The sample holds other DNA sequences that translate to the same CDR3. The V gene is TRBV5-1, the J gene TRBJ2-5; D unclear. The CDR3 has 13 amino acids. V dropped 0 bases and J dropped 5 bases, with 8 bases sitting between them. The germline V gene encodes CDR1 SGHRS and CDR2 YFSETQ. Here the CDR3 DNA reads TGCGCCAGCAGCTTGGGAGGCGGCGAGACCCAGTACTTC. As protein: CASSLGGGETQYF.

This clone was seen a handful of times. Written as DNA, the CDR3 is TGTGCCAGCAGCTTCCGACAGGGTTTTTCACCCCTCCACTTT. Amino acid sequence: CASSFRQGFSPLHF. The rearrangement uses TRBV5-6 and TRBJ1-6; 7 bases are a match to TRBD1. The CDR3 is 14 amino acids. Trimming at V came to 2 bases and at J to 9 bases, leaving 5 bases not matched to a gene. Per germline, CDR1 SGHDT and CDR2 YYEEEE.